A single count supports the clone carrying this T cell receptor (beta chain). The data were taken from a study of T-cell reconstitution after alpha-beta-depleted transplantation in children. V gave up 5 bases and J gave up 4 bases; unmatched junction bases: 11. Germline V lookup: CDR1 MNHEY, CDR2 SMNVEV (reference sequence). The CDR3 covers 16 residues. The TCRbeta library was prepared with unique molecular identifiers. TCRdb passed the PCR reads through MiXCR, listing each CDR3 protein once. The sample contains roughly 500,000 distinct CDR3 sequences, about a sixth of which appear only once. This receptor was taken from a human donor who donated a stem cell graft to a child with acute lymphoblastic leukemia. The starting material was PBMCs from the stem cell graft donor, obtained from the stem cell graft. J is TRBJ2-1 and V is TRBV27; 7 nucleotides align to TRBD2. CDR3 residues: CASSVPGRNYYNEQFF. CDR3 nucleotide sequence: TGTGCCAGCAGTGTGCCCGGGAGGAACTATTACAATGAGCAGTTCTTC.